Here is one T cell receptor beta chain with its context. The source of the sample is a study of blood T cell repertoires in COVID-19. TCRdb's table, derived via immunoSEQ multiplex PCR, lists solely in-frame clones and lacks some. Found here are 88,000 or so clones, around 88% of them singletons; the top ten hold less than 9.5%. Sequenced material: peripheral blood. The sequence was obtained from a man in his 60s with acute or convalescent COVID-19.

The DNA for the CDR3 is TGTGCCAGCAGGGGCGGGAGCACAGATACGCAGTATTTT. The encoded protein is CASRGGSTDTQYF. The V and J genes are TRBV11-3 and TRBJ2-3; tentative D call: TRBD2 (5 bases). Germline-derived CDR1 and CDR2 are SGHNT and YENEEA. The CDR3 totals 13 residues. V was pared by 6 bases and J by 0 bases, with 7 bases between.